The 29 T cell receptor beta chains below were found in one sample sequenced in a study of EBV T-cell therapy then PD-1 blockade in nasopharyngeal carcinoma. No cognate antigen is known for these TCRs. Treatment: AdE1-LMPpoly-expanded autologous EBV-specific T-cell therapy followed by anti-PD-1 nivolumab. TCRdb's table, derived via immunoSEQ multiplex PCR, lists solely in-frame clones and lacks some. The repertoire includes tens of thousands of clones, approximately 87% of them detected once, and about 27% sits in the top ten. Sequenced here: CD8+ T cells from blood, sampled between days 50 and 65 from a patient whose treatment included autologous EBV-specific T cells and nivolumab. Receptors were obtained from a man between 40 and 49 years old with nasopharyngeal carcinoma.

The CDR3 sequence: CASSPIQGRNTEAFF. CDR3 in DNA: TGTGCCAGCTCACCGATCCAGGGGAGGAACACTGAAGCTTTCTTT. The chain couples TRBV18 to TRBJ1-1, with D maybe TRBD1 (6 bases). This CDR3 has 15 residues. V lost 3 bases to trimming and J lost 1 base, with 12 bases between them. CDR1 is KGHSH and CDR2 is LQKENI in the germline V gene.

The chain couples TRBV5-1 to TRBJ1-1; D not resolved. This CDR3 is built from 15 residues. Per germline, CDR1 SGHRS and CDR2 YFSETQ. Trimming left V 0 bases short and J 6 bases short, with 15 bases between. The CDR3 loop reads CASSLERVERAEAFF. CDR3 nucleotide sequence: TGCGCCAGCAGCTTGGAGCGGGTTGAAAGGGCTGAAGCTTTCTTT.

This clone came up a few times. The J gene is TRBJ1-1, the V gene TRBV11-3; no clear D gene. The CDR3 is 13 residues long. V gave up 5 bases and J gave up 6 bases, with 13 bases separating them. Looked up from germline, CDR1 is SGHNT and CDR2 is YENEEA. CDR3 loop: CASSPPLSAEAFF. CDR3 nucleotide sequence: TGTGCCAGCAGCCCTCCCCTATCGGCTGAAGCTTTCTTT.

The rearrangement links TRBV5-1 to TRBJ2-1; possible D gene TRBD2, 7 bases. With 4 bases removed from V and 5 bases from J, the gap between germline ends came to 16 bases. Germline assignment: CDR1 SGHRS and CDR2 YFSETQ. CDR3 size: 15 residues. The CDR3 bases are TGCGCCAGCAGCGAGAGGGGGGGAGTACACAATGAGCAGTTCTTC. Translating gives CASSERGGVHNEQFF.

This rearrangement joins TRBV9 to TRBJ2-5; no reliable D call. The CDR3 consists of 14 residues. Germline CDR1 reads SGDLS; CDR2 reads YYNGEE. V was pared by 0 bases and J by 0 bases, with 6 bases between. CDR3 sequence: CASSVEGNQETQYF. The CDR3 nucleotides are TGTGCCAGCAGCGTAGAGGGCAACCAAGAGACCCAGTACTTC.

The chain combines TRBV6-6 with TRBJ2-7, with D possibly matching TRBD1 (6 bases). Germline lookup yields CDR1 MNHNY and CDR2 SVGAGI (reference sequence). CDR3 size: 13 residues. V dropped 5 bases and J dropped 2 bases, with 10 bases sitting between them. CDR3 DNA sequence: TGTGCCAGCAGTATCCGGGACACCTACGAGCAGTACTTC. This gives the protein CASSIRDTYEQYF.

The chain has TRBV27 and TRBJ2-7; D is perhaps TRBD1 (5 bases). The CDR3 is 14 amino acids. The germline gives CDR1 MNHEY, CDR2 SMNVEV (reference sequence). V was shortened by 9 bases and J by 3 bases, with 18 bases between the two germline ends. The CDR3: CASSGAGLDYEQYF. CDR3 coding DNA: TGTGCCAGTAGTGGGGCAGGGCTAGACTACGAGCAGTACTTC.

The chain combines TRBV30 with TRBJ1-4; TRBD1 might be the D (5 bases). V dropped 5 bases and J dropped 3 bases, with 16 bases sitting between them. CDR1 is GTSNPN and CDR2 is SVGIG in the germline V gene (reference sequence). The length of the CDR3 is 15 residues. CDR3 nucleotide sequence: TGTGCCTGGGCCTCTCCCGGGGGACCTAATGAAAAACTGTTTTTT. Translated, it gives CAWASPGGPNEKLFF.

This chain joins TRBV21-1 and TRBJ1-2. TRBV21-1 represents a pseudogene. The CDR3 runs to 16 residues. The CDR3 reads CASSKLAGQGGYGYTF. CDR3 nucleotides: TGTGCCAGCAGCAAATTGGCGGGGCAGGGCGGCTATGGCTACACCTTC.

The chain carries TRBV6-2 or TRBV6-3 and TRBJ2-1; 7 nucleotides agree with TRBD1. The trim removed 2 bases at V and 0 bases at J, leaving 1 base unmatched. The CDR3 runs 15 residues. Germline V CDR1 and CDR2: MNHEY, SVGEGT. Written as DNA, the CDR3 is TGTGCCAGCAGTTACCGGGACAGCTCCTACAATGAGCAGTTCTTC. Translation gives CASSYRDSSYNEQFF.

The V and J genes are TRBV11-2 and TRBJ1-4; the D is unclear. The CDR3 totals 14 residues. Trimming removed 5 bases from V and 0 bases from J, with 7 bases in between. Germline V gene sequence: CDR1 SGHAT, CDR2 FQNNGV. The CDR3 DNA sequence: TGTGCCAGCAGCCCTATTACAACTAATGAAAAACTGTTTTTT. Its translation is CASSPITTNEKLFF.

The chain is built from TRBV5-1 and TRBJ2-1, with D tentatively TRBD1 (5 bases). This CDR3 contains 14 residues. The germline V and J ends were trimmed by 2 bases and 5 bases, with 11 bases remaining between them. Germline V gene sequence: CDR1 SGHRS, CDR2 YFSETQ. The CDR3 here is CASSFQGQDNEQFF. CDR3 nucleotides: TGCGCCAGCAGCTTCCAGGGCCAGGACAATGAGCAGTTCTTC. Full variable domain (outside the CDR3, taken from reference TRBV5-1 and TRBJ2-1): KAGVTQTPRYLIKTRGQQVTLSCSPISGHRSVSWYQQTPGQGLQFLFEYFSETQRNKGNFPGRFSGRQFSNSRSEMNVSTLELGDSALYLCASSFQGQDNEQFFGPGTRLTVL.

The rearrangement joins TRBV6-1 to TRBJ1-5; TRBD1 matches 8 bases. The junction had 3 bases not matched to a gene; V was cut back by 3 bases and J by 5 bases. The germline V gene encodes CDR1 MNHNS and CDR2 SASEGT. This CDR3 comprises 14 residues. CDR3 bases: TGTGCCAGCAGTGACGGACAGGGTCATCAGCCCCAGCATTTT. It codes for CASSDGQGHQPQHF.

CDR3 in DNA: TGTGCCAGCTCACCATTGAGCACAGCGAACACTGAAGCTTTCTTT. Its protein product is CASSPLSTANTEAFF. The chain combines TRBV18 with TRBJ1-1; D not certain. The CDR3 totals 15 residues. Germline V CDR1 and CDR2: KGHSH, LQKENI. V lost 2 bases and J lost 1, with 11 bases in between.

The CDR3 coding sequence is TGTGCCAGCAGGGATCTGGGACAGGGGGCTAGGCCTCCCTACAATGAGCAGTTCTTC. This codes for CASRDLGQGARPPYNEQFF. The V and J genes are TRBV2 and TRBJ2-1; 12 positions agree with TRBD1. Germline V gene data show CDR1 as SNHLY and CDR2 as FYNNEI. V lost 6 bases, J lost 2 bases, and 14 bases stayed unmatched. This CDR3 region has 19 residues.

The chain employs TRBV28 and TRBJ2-1, with TRBD2 matching over 9 bases. The CDR3 sequence is 15 residues long. Unmatched junction bases numbered 16, after V lost 11 bases and J lost 8 bases. The germline gives CDR1 MDHEN, CDR2 SYDVKM. The CDR3 nucleotides read TGTGCCGGCTCGATGGAGCGGGGGGCAGGGGATGAGCAGTTCTTC. Translated, it gives CAGSMERGAGDEQFF.

The rearrangement uses TRBV18 and TRBJ1-2; weak D call: TRBD1 (5 bases). This CDR3 is built from 13 residues. Per the germline V gene, CDR1 is KGHSH and CDR2 is LQKENI. The V end was cut by 3 bases, the J end by 5 bases, with 10 bases between. CDR3 protein: CASSPPDTYGYTF. In DNA, the CDR3 is TGTGCCAGCTCACCCCCGGACACTTATGGCTACACCTTC.

Regarding this clone: At one boundary the junction diverges from the germline segment, which might be a read error. The chain's CDR3 is CASRQGAYTGELFF. For the CDR3, the DNA is TGTGCCTCCAGACAGGGGGCTTACACCGGGGAGCTGTTTTTT. The chain carries TRBV24-1 and TRBJ2-2; 10 positions agree with TRBD1. The length of the CDR3 is 14 residues. Looked up from germline, CDR1 is KGHDR and CDR2 is SFDVKD.

The genes are TRBV27 and TRBJ1-2; no definite D call. This CDR3 has 13 residues. Looked up from germline, CDR1 is MNHEY and CDR2 is SMNVEV (reference sequence). V was trimmed by 1 base and J by 7 bases, leaving 10 bases between them. The CDR3 here is CASSLLGSGGYTF. CDR3 DNA: TGTGCCAGCAGTTTATTAGGGAGTGGTGGCTACACCTTC.

This clone was seen only once. One end of the junction varies from germline; a read error may be responsible. The same CDR3 arises from other DNA sequences in this sample as well. V is TRBV15 and J is TRBJ2-5, with D tentatively TRBD1 (6 bases). CDR3 size: 14 residues. The germline V gene encodes CDR1 LNHNV and CDR2 YYDKDF (reference sequence). The CDR3 nucleotides read TGTGCCACCAGCAGAGAGGACAGTCGAGAGACCCAATACTTC. It encodes CATSREDSRETQYF.

This clone came up many times. The chain uses TRBV6-5 and TRBJ1-2; TRBD1 matches at 7 bases. CDR1 is MNHEY, CDR2 SVGAGI, per germline. This CDR3 comprises 14 residues. The trim removed 10 bases at V and 2 bases at J, leaving 10 bases unmatched. CDR3 region: CATSPQGGNYGYTF. The CDR3, as DNA: TGTGCCACCTCACCCCAGGGGGGCAACTATGGCTACACCTTC.

The gene calls are TRBV7-2 and TRBJ2-1; the D gene could be TRBD1 or TRBD2 (5 bases each). Germline V gene data show CDR1 as SGHTA and CDR2 as FQGNSA. V lost 5 bases to trimming and J lost 6 bases, with 14 bases between them. This CDR3 has 14 residues. In DNA, the CDR3 is TGTGCCAGCAGCGAGACCGGGACCGTCAATGAGCAGTTCTTC. Translation: CASSETGTVNEQFF. Variable domain in full (rest from reference TRBV7-2 and TRBJ2-1): GAGVSQSPSNKVTEKGKDVELRCDPISGHTALYWYRQSLGQGLEFLIYFQGNSAPDKSGLPSDRFSAERTGGSVSTLTIQRTQQEDSAVYLCASSETGTVNEQFFGPGTRLTVL.

The J gene is TRBJ2-1, the V gene TRBV10-3; TRBD2 aligns across 7 bases. Per germline, CDR1 ENHRY and CDR2 SYGVKD. The CDR3 length is 15 residues. Losses at the gene ends were 0 bases for V and 5 bases for J; bases not matched to a gene: 4. The CDR3 protein is CAISESLARHNEQFF. DNA of the CDR3: TGTGCCATCAGTGAGTCACTAGCGAGACACAATGAGCAGTTCTTC.

The chain employs TRBV13 and TRBJ1-1; D perhaps matches TRBD1 (6 bases). CDR3 length: 14 residues. The ends were cut back, 5 bases at V and 3 bases at J, with 13 bases in the middle. Germline loops: CDR1 PRHDT, CDR2 FYEKMQ (reference sequence). The CDR3 region is CASSHTGNYTEAFF. DNA for the CDR3: TGTGCCAGCAGCCATACAGGGAATTACACTGAAGCTTTCTTT.

The rearrangement links TRBV28 to TRBJ1-6; 10 bases agree with TRBD1. Trimming removed 4 bases from V and 5 bases from J; junction bases left unmatched: 2. Germline values: CDR1 MDHEN, CDR2 SYDVKM. The CDR3 runs to 15 residues. The CDR3 protein is CASSSGTGDNSPLHF. The CDR3 DNA reads TGTGCCAGCAGTTCCGGGACAGGGGATAATTCACCCCTCCACTTT.

This chain uses TRBV6-5 with TRBJ2-7; TRBD1 matches 7 bases. Germline V lookup: CDR1 MNHEY, CDR2 SVGAGI. The J segment lost 9 bases and the V segment lost 7 bases, leaving 15 bases of the junction unmatched. The CDR3 has 14 residues. In DNA, the CDR3 is TGTGCCAGCACAGACAGGGTTGAGATTCTGAGGCAGTACTTC. Protein product: CASTDRVEILRQYF.

This clone counts as medium-sized. J is TRBJ2-6 and V is TRBV14; tentative D call: TRBD2 (5 bases). CDR1 and CDR2 from the germline V gene are SGHDN and FVKESK. Trimming stripped 0 bases from V and 4 bases from J, with 25 bases between. This CDR3 spans 21 amino acids. The CDR3 reads CASSQDWAYVGSRVGANVLTF. The CDR3, as DNA: TGTGCCAGCAGCCAAGATTGGGCCTATGTGGGCTCGAGGGTAGGGGCCAACGTCCTGACTTTC. Full variable domain (rest looked up from reference TRBV14 and TRBJ2-6): EAGVTQFPSHSVIEKGQTVTLRCDPISGHDNLYWYRRVMGKEIKFLLHFVKESKQDESGMPNNRFLAERTGGTYSTLKVQPAELEDSGVYFCASSQDWAYVGSRVGANVLTFGAGSRLTVL.

This sequence joins TRBV5-6 and TRBJ1-2; D possibly corresponds to TRBD1 (6 bases). The germline gives CDR1 SGHDT, CDR2 YYEEEE. The CDR3 consists of 12 residues. Deletions cut 3 bases from V and 5 bases from J, with 8 bases between. CDR3 coding DNA: TGTGCCAGCAGCTCGACAGGTTATGGCTACACCTTC. Encoded protein: CASSSTGYGYTF. The full variable domain, rest sourced from reference TRBV5-6 and TRBJ1-2, is DAGVTQSPTHLIKTRGQQVTLRCSPKSGHDTVSWYQQALGQGPQFIFQYYEEEERQRGNFPDRFSGHQFPNYSSELNVNALLLGDSALYLCASSSTGYGYTFGSGTRLTVV.

This chain links TRBV6-1 with TRBJ2-7; possibly TRBD2 for D (7 bases). V shed 0 bases and J shed 5 bases, with 11 bases lying between them. Germline V lookup: CDR1 MNHNS, CDR2 SASEGT. This CDR3 comprises 14 residues. Here the CDR3 DNA reads TGTGCCAGCAGTGAAGCGGGGGGGCAGAACGAGCAGTACTTC. Translating gives CASSEAGGQNEQYF.